Detailed here is one TCR beta chain. Its recognized antigen is unknown. No much larger clone exists at a distance of one base, and base qualities are not known. The data are from a study of blood T cell repertoires in COVID-19 (dated by TCRdb to the early 2020s). About the investigation overall: Samples covering the acute and convalescent phases of COVID-19 were provided by collaborators in the United States, Italy and Spain. The prospective study material was composed of cDNA or gDNA derived from T cells, B-cell-depleted T cells, or PBMCs. Deeply sampled blood TCRbeta repertoires from subjects exposed to, actively infected with, or recovered from COVID-19 were included in the dataset. The repertoires were released in a freely available public database meant as a resource for research on the immune response to SARS-CoV-2. Samples were obtained from the ongoing ImmuneRACE study (first 160 participants) and from approximately 1,200 subjects provided by 6 global collaborators. A de-identified subject ID, COVID-19 status, age in years and sex were almost always included in the sample metadata. HLA class I and class II types, where available, came from metadata supplied by the sample provider rather than from assay-based typing.

Including the terminal cysteine and phenylalanine, the CDR3 comprises 13 residues. The read is trimmed to its CDR3 DNA, 39 bases read in frame from base 1. V is cut by 4 bases and J by 2 bases, and the space between the germline ends is 10 bases. From a lookup of the germline V gene (reference sequence), CDR1 and CDR2 are SGHNT and YYREEE. One collaborating source in Seattle enrolled patients while the patients were actively infected and followed the patients over time throughout the course of disease. Each collaborating institution followed its own protocols to collect whole blood in K2EDTA tubes. Collaborator samples were shipped for TCRbeta analysis as frozen whole blood, isolated PBMCs, or DNA extracted from either sample type. What the study reported, not specific to this receptor: How much clinical and demographic metadata was included differed by source and by participant, and the metadata was provided uncurated.

TCRbeta CDR3 regions were amplified from genomic DNA by means of the immunoSEQ Assay, a bias-controlled multiplex PCR. From the authors' description of their analysis: The number of nucleated cells in each sample was estimated from the amplification of reference gene primers within the assay. To quantify the absolute abundance of each unique TCRbeta CDR3 rearrangement, sequence reads were collapsed and filtered. For each sample, productive Simpson clonality was calculated as the square root of Simpson's diversity index across productive rearrangements. TCRdb's version of the immuneACCESS table is confined to in-frame rearrangements and falls short of the full clone set. An unresolved V gene accounts for under half of the shortfall where checked; the remainder is of unknown origin. V and J calls and clone size follow that table, whereas D and trimming were derived from the DNA. The sample contains 150,000 to 200,000 clones, about 88% of them found a single time. The ten largest clones take up roughly 2.5% of the sample.

Sequenced material: peripheral blood. The chain employs TRBV5-4 and TRBJ2-7; the best D guess is TRBD2, with 6 bases matching. This clonotype was obtained from a woman aged 80 or over with COVID-19, enrolled during active disease. The CDR3 loop reads CASSIGTAYEQYF. The base sequence is TGTGCCAGCAGCATTGGGACTGCCTACGAGCAGTACTTC.